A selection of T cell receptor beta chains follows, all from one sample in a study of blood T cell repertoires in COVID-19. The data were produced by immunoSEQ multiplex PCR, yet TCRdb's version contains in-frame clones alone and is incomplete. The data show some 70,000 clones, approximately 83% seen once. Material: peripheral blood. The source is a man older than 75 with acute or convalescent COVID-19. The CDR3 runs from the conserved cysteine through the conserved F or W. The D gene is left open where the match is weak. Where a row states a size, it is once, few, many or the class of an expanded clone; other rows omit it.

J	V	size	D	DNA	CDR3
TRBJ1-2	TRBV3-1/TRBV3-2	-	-	TGTGCCAGCAGCCAATACAGCGGGTATGGCTACACCTTC	CASSQYSGYGYTF
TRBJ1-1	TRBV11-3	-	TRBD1	TGTGCCAGCAGAGCCGGGACAGGGTTGAACACTGAAGCTTTCTTT	CASRAGTGLNTEAFF
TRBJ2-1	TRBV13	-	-	TGTGCTACCGACAGGCAAAACTACAATGAGCAGTTCTTC	CATDRQNYNEQFF
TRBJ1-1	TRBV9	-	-	TGTGCCAGCAGCGTGGGGCCGAACACTGAAGCTTTCTTT	CASSVGPNTEAFF
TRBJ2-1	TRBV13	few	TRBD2	TGTGCCAGCAGCAAGCTAGCGGGAGGTCTCTACAATGAGCAGTTCTTC	CASSKLAGGLYNEQFF
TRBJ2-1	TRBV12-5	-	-	TGTGCTAGTGGTTTGTCAGGGGCCTACAATGAGCAGTTCTTC	CASGLSGAYNEQFF
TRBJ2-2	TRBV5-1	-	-	TGCGCCAGCAGCTTGGCCGGGGTGAGGACCGGGGAGCTGTTTTTT	CASSLAGVRTGELFF
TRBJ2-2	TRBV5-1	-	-	TGCGCCAGCAGCTTGGATACAGCGAACACCGGGGAGCTGTTTTTT	CASSLDTANTGELFF
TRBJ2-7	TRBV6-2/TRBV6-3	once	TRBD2	TGTGCCAGCAGTTACTCGCAGAGCGGGATCCGGGGTTTCGAGCAGTACTTC	CASSYSQSGIRGFEQYF
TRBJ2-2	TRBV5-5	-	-	TGTGCCAGCAGCTTGGGGCAGGGCCTTCTGAACACCGGGGAGCTGTTTTTT	CASSLGQGLLNTGELFF
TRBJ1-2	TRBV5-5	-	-	TGTGCCAGCAGCTTGGCAGGGGAATATGGCTACACCTTC	CASSLAGEYGYTF
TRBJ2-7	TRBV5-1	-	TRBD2	TGCGCCAGCAGCTTTGGGGCTAGCGGGAGTATAGGCGAGCAGTACTTC	CASSFGASGSIGEQYF
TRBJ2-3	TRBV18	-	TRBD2	TGTGCCAGCTCACCATTCCTAGCGGCAGATACGCAGTATTTT	CASSPFLAADTQYF
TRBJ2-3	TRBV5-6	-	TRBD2	TGTGCCAGCAGCTCAACTAGCGGGGAAGGCGGGGGCACAGATACGCAGTATTTT	CASSSTSGEGGGTDTQYF
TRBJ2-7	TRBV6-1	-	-	TGTGCCAGCAGTGAACATATAGCGCGCTCCTACGAGCAGTACTTC	CASSEHIARSYEQYF
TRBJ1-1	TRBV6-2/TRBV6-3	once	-	TGTGCCAGCAGTTACCCTGCCGGGAACACTGAAGCTTTCTTT	CASSYPAGNTEAFF
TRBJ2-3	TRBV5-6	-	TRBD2	TGTGCCAGCAGCTCAGCGGGAGCAAGAGATACGCAGTATTTT	CASSSAGARDTQYF
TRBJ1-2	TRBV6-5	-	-	TGTGCCAGCAGTAGGGGGTCGACAGGTTCCGGAGGCTACACCTTC	CASSRGSTGSGGYTF
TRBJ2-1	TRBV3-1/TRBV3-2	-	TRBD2	TGTGCCAGCAGCCTGCGGGGGGCGTCCCGTAATGAGCAGTTCTTC	CASSLRGASRNEQFF
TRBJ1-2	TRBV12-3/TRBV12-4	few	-	TGTGCCAGCAGCCGCAGCAGGGGCCGTGGCTACACCTTC	CASSRSRGRGYTF
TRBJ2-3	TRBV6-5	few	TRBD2	TGTGCCAGCGGGACTAGCGGGAGTGGGACAGATACGCAGTATTTT	CASGTSGSGTDTQYF
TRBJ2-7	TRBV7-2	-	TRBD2	TGTGCCAGCAGCTCGCAGTCTGGCGGGAGGAGCTACGAGCAGTACTTC	CASSSQSGGRSYEQYF
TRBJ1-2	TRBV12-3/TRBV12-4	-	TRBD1	TGTGCCAGCAGTTGGACAGGGGGCGGAGGCTACACCTTC	CASSWTGGGGYTF
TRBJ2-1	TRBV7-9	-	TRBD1	TGTGCCAGCAGCTTGGGGACAGGTCTTGAGCAGTTCTTC	CASSLGTGLEQFF
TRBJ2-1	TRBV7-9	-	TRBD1	TGTGCCAGCAGCTTAGGCACAGGGGGTGGGCATGAGCAGTTCTTC	CASSLGTGGGHEQFF
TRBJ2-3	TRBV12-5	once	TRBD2	TGTGCTAGTGGTTCGGGACTAGCGAATACAGATACGCAGTATTTT	CASGSGLANTDTQYF
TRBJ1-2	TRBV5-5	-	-	TGTGCCAGCAGCTTGGCGGGGAACCCTAACTATGGCTACACCTTC	CASSLAGNPNYGYTF
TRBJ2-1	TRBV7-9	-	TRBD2	TGTGCCAGCAGCCCGACTAGCGGGAGACGGTACAATGAGCAGTTCTTC	CASSPTSGRRYNEQFF
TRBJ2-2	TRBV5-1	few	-	TGCGCCAGCAGCCTTGGGCAGGCCTACACCGGGGAGCTGTTTTTT	CASSLGQAYTGELFF
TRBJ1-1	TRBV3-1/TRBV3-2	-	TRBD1	TGTGCCAGCAGAACTACAGGGGCAGGTGAAGCTTTCTTT	CASRTTGAGEAFF
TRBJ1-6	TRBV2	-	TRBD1	TGTGCCAGCACGGGGGACAGAAATTCACCCCTCCACTTT	CASTGDRNSPLHF
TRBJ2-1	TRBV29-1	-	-	TGCAGCGTTGCCTCAGGGTTCGAGCAGTTCTTC	CSVASGFEQFF
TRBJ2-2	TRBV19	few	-	TGTGCCAGTAGTATAGATCTTACGGACACGGGGGTTCACACCGGGGAGCTGTTTTTT	CASSIDLTDTGVHTGELFF
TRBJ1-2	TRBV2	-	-	TGTGCCAGCAGGCAGGGGACGGCATCTAACTATGGCTACACCTTC	CASRQGTASNYGYTF
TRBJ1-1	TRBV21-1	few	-	TGTGCCAGTTCTCTGAACACTGAAGCTTTCTTT	CASSLNTEAFF
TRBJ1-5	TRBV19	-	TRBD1	TGTGCCAGTAGACCGGACAGGGGCAGCAATCAGCCCCAGCATTTT	CASRPDRGSNQPQHF
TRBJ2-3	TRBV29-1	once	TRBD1	TGCAGCGTTGACAAGGCATCAGGGGGAAGGGGGCTTTTT	CSVDKASGGRGLF
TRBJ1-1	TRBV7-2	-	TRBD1	TGTGCCAGCACCGGACAGGCCTACACTGAAGCTTTCTTT	CASTGQAYTEAFF
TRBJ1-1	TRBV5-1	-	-	TGCGCCAGCAGCTTGGCCTCGGGTAACACTGAAGCTTTCTTT	CASSLASGNTEAFF
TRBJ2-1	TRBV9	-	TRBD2	TGTGCCAGCAGCCTGTTCTGGACTAGCGGTTACAATGAGCAGTTCTTC	CASSLFWTSGYNEQFF
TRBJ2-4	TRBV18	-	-	TGTGCCAGCTCCGACTCGGGGAGAAACATTCAGTACTTC	CASSDSGRNIQYF
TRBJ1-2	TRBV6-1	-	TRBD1	TGTGCCAGCAGTGAAGAGACAGGGTCTGGCTACACCTTC	CASSEETGSGYTF